This T cell receptor (beta chain) was retrieved from a study of T cell responses to AZD1222 COVID-19 vaccine (dated by TCRdb to the early 2020s). About the full investigation: TCR sequencing covered some 250 trial participants: around 210 given two doses of AZD1222 and some 25 given two doses of MenACWY control vaccine. Trial participants were enrolled by age into 18-55, 56-69 and 70-plus year subgroups, with 148, 28 and 57 TCR-sequenced participants respectively.

The CDR1 and CDR2 encoded by the germline V gene (reference sequence) are SEHNR and FQNEAQ. Reading from cysteine to phenylalanine, the CDR3 counts 13 amino acids. CDR3 DNA is the only sequence kept; it has 39 bases, read in frame from the first base. A distance of 12 bases separates the germline ends of V and J, which lose 8 bases and 4 bases respectively. This clone was recorded a few times. The antigen it binds to is not known. No base-level quality is on record; no much larger clone is a single base apart. The label giving this sample's time point can be read as: about 28 days (+/-7) after the second vaccine dose. Because spike-specific TCR depth and breadth did not differ between the two schedules, AZD1222 recipients who got a second dose at roughly 4 weeks were pooled with those who got a second dose at roughly 12 weeks. Samples from vaccinated people were obtained from the UK trials COV001 and COV002, which included a single-blind randomized controlled phase 2/3 trial of AZD1222 (ChAdOx1 nCoV-19) in healthy adults. For TCRbeta chain sequencing, PBMC samples were collected from trial participants at day 0 and at day 28 after the second dose.

The CDR3 regions of human TCRbeta chains were subjected to immunosequencing. On the study's bioinformatics: Repertoire TCRs were checked for matches against a reference library of SARS-CoV-2-specific TCRs that had been generated using the MIRA antigen-specificity platform. Breadth was defined as the fraction of unique TCRs that were SARS-CoV-2-associated. Depth was defined as the fraction of total T cells that were SARS-CoV-2-associated. Using the MIRA data, each spike-specific TCR was assigned both to the spike region to which the TCR was reactive and to a CD4 or CD8 class. Log10-transformed breadth and depth values were compared by one-way ANOVA with Sidak's multiple comparisons tests. This is the immuneACCESS table as TCRdb keeps it, with only in-frame sequences that have V and J called. A part of the clones is gone; compared with another copy, unresolved V genes explain less than half, and the rest is unexplained. D and trimming come from the DNA, and the V and J calls and clone size come from that table. Here the sample has 75,000 to 95,000 clones; approximately 90% occur a single time. 25% to 30% of the sample rests with the top ten.

What the research found in general, with its limitations: The 56-69-year group was small, and its depth increase did not reach significance, likely because of low power. Most participants were white British and females outnumbered males, and the authors suggested that clonal diversity may have been underestimated. Epitopes outside the regions mutated in the B.1.351 and B.1.1.7 variants were reportedly recognized by nearly half of the unique spike-specific TCRs. Spike-specific TCR breadth and depth rose significantly after two AZD1222 doses compared with day 0 and with MenACWY recipients. Vaccine-associated CD4 TCRs spanned the whole spike protein, with dominant responses in regions 160-218 and 743-854. Because no day 14 peak-response samples were available, the repertoires could be characterized only after the peak T cell response. Conclusions about previously exposed vaccinees were limited because only a handful of AZD1222 recipients were SARS-CoV-2 seropositive at baseline.

This material consisted of peripheral blood, taken 28 days after the second AZD1222 dose. The clonotype comes from an adult who received the AZD1222 COVID-19 vaccine. This sequence uses TRBV7-9 and TRBJ1-3; the D gene assignment is ambiguous. The DNA is as follows: TGTGCCAGCCGCCCCTCCGGGGGAAACACCATATATTTT. The resulting protein is CASRPSGGNTIYF.